These 23 T cell receptor beta chains originate from one sample sequenced in a study of kidney transplant recipient with SARS-CoV-2 infection. TCRdb recomputed calls from the reads with MiXCR, one row per CDR3 protein. The data hold approximately 250,000 distinct CDR3 sequences, with around 26% observed a single time. Source: a blood sample, taken at baseline and on day 111 from a kidney transplant recipient. The source is a male patient between 25 and 39 years old who had COVID-19 and was a kidney transplant recipient. Among the T cells, some may be from the graft donor.

As concerns this clonotype: This could be a read error, since a much larger clone is one nucleotide away. The chain links TRBV28 to TRBJ1-3, with 8 bases aligning to TRBD1. This CDR3 comprises 17 residues. With V trimmed by 5 bases and J by 1 base, 10 bases remained unmatched. Germline loops: CDR1 MDHEN, CDR2 SYDVKM. The CDR3 region is CASSAPGQVSSGNTIYF. CDR3 bases: TGTGCCAGCAGTGCGCCGGGACAGGTTTCTTCTGGAAACACCATATATTTT.

In its sample, this clonotype was seen once. A much larger clone lies a single base off, so this may be a read error. The V and J genes are TRBV10-1 and TRBJ1-2; no clear D. The V end lost 5 bases, the J end lost 7 bases, and 26 bases lay between the germline ends. The V gene's germline CDR1 is WNHNN and CDR2 SYGVQD (reference sequence). CDR3 length: 17 amino acids. The CDR3 DNA is TGCGCCAGCAGTCAGTTCTCAAGATCGCGAAAGACCTGTGGCTACACCTTC. Protein product: CASSQFSRSRKTCGYTF.

This clonotype showed up many times. V gene TRBV7-2 combines with J gene TRBJ2-5, with D perhaps matching TRBD2 (5 bases). The V end was cut by 4 bases, the J end by 4 bases, with 10 bases between. The CDR3 contains 13 residues. The germline V gene has CDR1 SGHTA and CDR2 FQGNSA. The CDR3 sequence: CASSYPAVETQYF. CDR3 DNA: TGTGCCAGCAGCTACCCAGCGGTAGAGACCCAGTACTTC. Complete variable domain (other parts from reference TRBV7-2 and TRBJ2-5): GAGVSQSPSNKVTEKGKDVELRCDPISGHTALYWYRQSLGQGLEFLIYFQGNSAPDKSGLPSDRFSAERTGGSVSTLTIQRTQQEDSAVYLCASSYPAVETQYFGPGTRLLVL.

This clonotype has a count of ten or more. This chain connects TRBV15 to TRBJ1-2; 7 bases are a match to TRBD1. Germline V CDR1 and CDR2: LNHNV, YYDKDF (reference sequence). The CDR3 consists of 14 residues. With 4 bases clipped from V and 7 bases from J, the junction kept 9 bases outside the gene matches. The chain's CDR3 is CATSTRARGLGYTF. The CDR3 DNA reads TGTGCCACCAGCACGCGTGCGAGGGGGCTTGGCTACACCTTC.

This clonotype occurred many times. The gene calls are TRBV10-2 and TRBJ1-2, with D uncertain. Germline lookup yields CDR1 WSHSY and CDR2 SAAADI. This CDR3 region has 17 residues. Trimming took off 5 bases at V and 4 bases at J, with 23 bases between the two ends. The CDR3 spells CASSPTATSRKTYGYTF. Here the CDR3 DNA reads TGCGCCAGCAGTCCAACAGCCACTTCTAGAAAGACCTATGGCTACACCTTC.

This clonotype has a handful of counts. The chain joins TRBV5-1 to TRBJ2-3; the match to TRBD2 covers 9 bases. Per the germline V gene, CDR1 is SGHRS and CDR2 is YFSETQ. Trimming cost V 5 bases and J 6 bases; bases outside gene matches: 10. The CDR3 consists of 15 residues. CDR3 nucleotides: TGCGCCAGCAGTTTCATAGCGGGAGTAGTTGATACGCAGTATTTT. Its protein product is CASSFIAGVVDTQYF.

Of note for this clonotype: A far larger clone differs by one base, so this is likely a read error. The V gene is TRBV7-9, the J gene TRBJ2-7; D call uncertain. The germline CDR1 and CDR2 sequences are SEHNR and FQNEAQ (reference sequence). The CDR3 spans 12 residues. This CDR3 reads CASSHPGNEQCF. CDR3 sequence (DNA): TGTGCCAGCAGCCACCCGGGTAACGAGCAGTGCTTC. Using reference TRBV7-9 and TRBJ2-7 for the parts outside the CDR3, the full variable domain is DTGVSQNPRHKITKRGQNVTFRCDPISEHNRLYWYRQTLGQGPEFLTYFQNEAQLEKSRLLSDRFSAERPKGSFSTLEIQRTEQGDSAMYLCASSHPGNEQCFGPGTRLTVT.

This clonotype was picked up a small number of times. V and J are TRBV20-1 and TRBJ2-3; D ambiguous. Per the germline V gene, CDR1 is DFQATT and CDR2 is SNEGSKA (reference sequence). The CDR3 consists of 13 residues. The V end lost 5 bases, the J end lost 0 bases, and 9 bases lay between the germline ends. CDR3 sequence reads: CSARQASTDTQYF. For the CDR3, the DNA is TGCAGTGCTCGTCAGGCGAGCACAGATACGCAGTATTTT.

A remark on this clonotype: This may come from a read error, since a much larger clone is one base off. This chain uses TRBV19 with TRBJ1-1; the D gene is possibly TRBD1 (6 bases). Per the germline V gene, CDR1 is LNHDA and CDR2 is SQIVND (reference sequence). The CDR3 spans 14 residues. CDR3 bases: TGTGCCACTAGTCTAGGGGGTTCGGACGCTGAAGCTTTCTTT. It translates to CATSLGGSDAEAFF.

This clonotype has a handful of counts. The rearrangement links TRBV10-2 to TRBJ2-5, with D possibly being TRBD1 (5 bases). The germline V gene has CDR1 WSHSY and CDR2 SAAADI. The V gene lost 6 bases and the J gene lost 0 bases, with 8 bases spanning the gap. The CDR3 has 13 amino acids. CDR3 DNA sequence: TGCGCCAGCAGGGACAATTACCAAGAGACCCAGTACTTC. Protein product: CASRDNYQETQYF.

There are many counts of this clonotype. The chain carries TRBV18 and TRBJ2-7; perhaps TRBD2 as D (5 bases). Germline assignment: CDR1 KGHSH and CDR2 LQKENI. The germline V and J ends were trimmed by 4 bases and 2 bases, with 15 bases remaining between them. The length of the CDR3 is 15 residues. The CDR3 DNA follows: TGTGCCAGCTCACGGGAGAGCCAAATTCCCTACGAGCAGTACTTC. It yields the protein CASSRESQIPYEQYF.

This clonotype was observed at least ten times. This chain joins TRBV12-3 or TRBV12-4 and TRBJ2-5; 8 bases agree with TRBD2. V was clipped by 5 bases and J by 5 bases; unmatched bases: 10. The CDR3 length is 15 residues. The CDR3 sequence is CASSPRSSGSETQYF. DNA for the CDR3: TGTGCCAGCAGTCCACGATCCAGCGGGAGTGAGACCCAGTACTTC.

Comment on this clonotype: This could be a read error, since a much larger clone is one nucleotide away. The rearrangement uses TRBV27 and TRBJ1-2; TRBD1 is a possible D gene (6 bases). Deletions cut 5 bases from V and 4 bases from J, with 23 bases between. CDR1 is MNHEY, CDR2 SMNVEV, per germline (reference sequence). This CDR3 has 17 amino acids. The DNA of the CDR3 is TGTGCCAGCAGTGGACGGGGCAGGGGACGCCTGAGCTATGGCTACACCTTC. It specifies CASSGRGRGRLSYGYTF.

The sample holds many counts of this clonotype. The rearrangement joins TRBV3-1 to TRBJ2-5; D is possibly TRBD2 (6 bases). Between the trimmed V and J ends, which lost 5 bases and 5 bases, there was a span of 24 bases. This CDR3 contains 17 residues. CDR1 and CDR2 from the germline V gene are LGHDT and YNNKEL (reference sequence). The DNA for the CDR3 is TGTGCCAGCAGCTGCGGGACTCCCATTTCTTTCTCTGAGACCCAGTACTTC. The encoded protein is CASSCGTPISFSETQYF.

Turning to this clonotype: A much larger clone lies a single base off, so this may be a read error. The chain has TRBV24-1 and TRBJ1-2; D gene unclear. The V gene lost 6 bases and the J gene lost 4 bases, with 23 bases spanning the gap. This CDR3 comprises 17 residues. Germline CDR1 KGHDR, CDR2 SFDVKD. Written as DNA, the CDR3 is TGTGCCACCAGTCACCCCAATAGTACCAGAAAGACCTATGGCTACACCTTC. This sequence encodes CATSHPNSTRKTYGYTF.

With respect to this clonotype: A much larger clone sits a single nucleotide away, making a read error possible. J is TRBJ2-1 and V is TRBV28; no reliable D call. The CDR3 consists of 14 residues. V was shortened by 6 bases and J by 0 bases, with 9 bases between the two germline ends. CDR1 is MDHEN and CDR2 is SYDVKM in the germline V gene. CDR3 protein: CASRGASSYNEQFF. The CDR3 DNA is TGTGCCAGCAGAGGCGCTAGCTCCTACAATGAGCAGTTCTTC.

This clonotype occurred many times. The genes are TRBV19 and TRBJ2-7; 7 bases are shared with TRBD1. Germline V gene lookup returns CDR1 LNHDA and CDR2 SQIVND (reference sequence). V trimming: 2 bases; J trimming: 1 base; junction bases outside the gene matches: 11. CDR3 length: 17 amino acids. CDR3 loop: CASSISGAGQASYEQYF. The CDR3 DNA reads as TGTGCCAGTAGTATATCAGGGGCCGGACAGGCGTCCTACGAGCAGTACTTC.

This clonotype was seen ten or more times. The chain uses TRBV20-1 and TRBJ2-1, with TRBD2 identical over 7 bases. The V and J ends lost 2 bases and 6 bases, in that order; junction bases with no gene match: 10. The CDR3 contains 15 residues. CDR1 is DFQATT and CDR2 is SNEGSKA in the germline V gene (reference sequence). CDR3 sequence: CSARSLDSSGNEQFF. The CDR3 nucleotides are TGCAGTGCTAGATCTCTTGACTCTAGCGGCAATGAGCAGTTCTTC.

The chain uses TRBV19 and TRBJ2-1, with 9 bases identical to TRBD2. This CDR3 has 14 amino acids. Germline V gives CDR1 LNHDA, CDR2 SQIVND (reference sequence). V shed 6 bases and J 2 bases; nucleotides not matched to a gene: 2. CDR3 coding DNA: TGTGCCAGTAGGCGGGAGGGCCCCTACAATGAGCAGTTCTTC. Protein sequence: CASRREGPYNEQFF.

This clonotype has a handful of counts. The chain links TRBV28 to TRBJ2-1; perhaps TRBD2 as D (5 bases). Germline values: CDR1 MDHEN, CDR2 SYDVKM. The CDR3 extends over 15 amino acids. V was pared by 6 bases and J by 1 base, with 13 bases between. CDR3 DNA sequence: TGTGCCAGCAGCCCCTCAACGGGATCCTACAATGAGCAGTTCTTC. Its translation is CASSPSTGSYNEQFF.

Remarks on this clonotype: A read error may produce the germline difference seen at one junction end. The rearrangement uses TRBV27 and TRBJ1-5, with D uncertain. CDR3 length equals 16 residues. Germline assignment: CDR1 MNHEY and CDR2 SMNVEV (reference sequence). This CDR3 is CASSLSYRKGKQPQHF. DNA of the CDR3: TGTGCCAGCAGTTTATCGTACAGAAAGGGCAAACAGCCCCAGCATTTT.

There are many counts of this clonotype. The gene calls are TRBV19 and TRBJ1-1; D uncertain. V was shortened by 5 bases and J by 6 bases, with 16 bases between the two germline ends. Germline loops: CDR1 LNHDA, CDR2 SQIVND (reference sequence). CDR3 length equals 14 residues. CDR3 DNA: TGTGCCAGTAGTCCCCTGACCCAAGCCGCTGAAGCTTTCTTT. It is translated as CASSPLTQAAEAFF.

Comments on this clonotype: The CDR3 carries no conserved terminal phenylalanine or tryptophan, so it likely arises from a read error. V usage is TRBV10-1 and J usage is TRBJ1-2; D is ambiguous. The germline CDR1 and CDR2 sequences are WNHNN and SYGVQD (reference sequence). The CDR3 loop spans 17 amino acids. V was trimmed by 5 bases and J by 4 bases, leaving 23 bases between them. Here the CDR3 DNA reads TGCGCCAGCAGTAGAACAAGAAGATCGCGAAAGACCTATGGCTACACCCTC. Its translation: CASSRTRRSRKTYGYTL.